Listed here are 21 T cell receptor beta chains from one sample, sequenced in a study of Graves' ophthalmopathy and Graves' hyperthyroidism. The TCR beta CDR3 regions underwent amplification from RNA transcripts. HTBI primers were used in a first-round RT-PCR, which preceded a second-round multiplex PCR. MiXCR, applied by TCRdb to the multiplex PCR reads, yields one record per CDR3 protein. The sample carries about 400,000 distinct CDR3 sequences, 15% recorded once. Sequencing was carried out using peripheral blood. Source of these receptors: a woman aged 18-30 years with stable Graves' hyperthyroidism.

Ten or more counts support this clonotype. V is TRBV19 and J is TRBJ1-2, with 9 nucleotides matching TRBD1. Losses at the gene ends were 0 bases for V and 4 bases for J; bases not matched to a gene: 12. This CDR3 has 18 amino acids. Germline V gives CDR1 LNHDA, CDR2 SQIVND (reference sequence). CDR3 region: CASSIEREGTGYFYGYTF. In DNA, the CDR3 is TGTGCCAGTAGTATAGAGCGGGAAGGGACAGGGTACTTCTATGGCTACACCTTC.

This clonotype was counted a few times. This may arise from a read error, as a much more abundant clone is one base away. The chain links TRBV12-3 or TRBV12-4 to TRBJ1-6; tentative D call: TRBD1 (5 bases). V lost 3 bases and J lost 15, with 12 bases in between. The length of the CDR3 is 12 residues. CDR3 DNA: TGTGCCAGCAGTTTGGACATACGAAACCTCCACTTT. It yields the protein CASSLDIRNLHF.

The chain's CDR3 is CSATKVGTGALLYSNQPQHF. CDR3 sequence (DNA): TGCAGTGCAACTAAGGTGGGGACAGGGGCCTTGCTTTATAGCAATCAGCCCCAGCATTTT. V and J are TRBV20-1 and TRBJ1-5, with 10 bases fitting TRBD1. There are 20 residues in the CDR3. Trimming cost V 6 bases and J 0 bases; bases outside gene matches: 20. Germline V CDR1 and CDR2: DFQATT, SNEGSKA (reference sequence).

This clonotype was counted at least ten times. A much larger clonotype is one base distant, so this may be a read error. The chain is built from TRBV12-3 or TRBV12-4 and TRBJ1-1; D might be TRBD1 (5 bases). The CDR3 length is 14 residues. V was clipped by 8 bases and J by 7 bases, with 20 bases between them. The DNA of the CDR3 is TGTGCCAGCGGGGGGAGGGGAATGAGTAATGAAGCTTTCTTT. Translating gives CASGGRGMSNEAFF.

This clonotype was seen ten or more times. This rearrangement joins TRBV12-3 or TRBV12-4 to TRBJ1-2; the match to TRBD1 covers 7 bases. The CDR3 contains 14 residues. V trimming: 5 bases; J trimming: 9 bases; junction bases outside the gene matches: 12. The CDR3 sequence is CASSPSTGTISYTF. The CDR3 DNA is TGTGCCAGCAGTCCTTCGACAGGGACGATCAGCTACACCTTC.

This clonotype was observed a handful of times. The gene calls are TRBV7-2 and TRBJ2-7, with 7 bases that match TRBD1. V lost 1 base to trimming and J lost 1 base; unmatched junction nucleotides: 4. The V gene's germline CDR1 is SGHTA and CDR2 FQGNSA. The CDR3 loop spans 15 amino acids. The CDR3 DNA is TGTGCCAGCAGCTTAGGTGTGACAGGGTCCTACGAGCAGTACTTC. It encodes CASSLGVTGSYEQYF.

This clonotype was observed at least ten times. The chain has TRBV7-6 and TRBJ1-1, with D unresolved. Germline-derived CDR1 and CDR2 are SGHVS and FNYEAQ. With 1 base removed from V and 4 bases from J, the gap between germline ends came to 10 bases. The CDR3 is 14 amino acids. The CDR3 reads CASSLEGGSTEAFF. The CDR3 DNA is TGTGCCAGCAGCTTAGAAGGTGGCAGCACTGAAGCTTTCTTT.

This clonotype has a count of ten or more. This rearrangement joins TRBV6-2 or TRBV6-3 to TRBJ2-7; 9 bases align to TRBD1. Germline CDR1 is MNHEY and CDR2 is SVGEGT. This CDR3 is 14 amino acids long. V was clipped by 6 bases and J by 2 bases; unmatched bases: 5. Here the CDR3 DNA reads TGTGCCAGCAGGAAGGACAGGGGACCCTACGAGCAGTACTTC. Translating it yields CASRKDRGPYEQYF.

This clonotype came up many times. The chain couples TRBV6-1 to TRBJ2-7; D uncertain. The CDR3 covers 15 residues. Germline loops: CDR1 MNHNS, CDR2 SASEGT. V was trimmed by 2 bases and J by 2 bases, leaving 13 bases between them. The CDR3 region has the DNA TGTGCCAGCAGTGAAAACGATCGGGCCCCCTACGAGCAGTACTTC. Protein sequence: CASSENDRAPYEQYF.

The table lists this clonotype with many counts. This sequence joins TRBV25-1 and TRBJ2-7; the D is unclear. The V end lost 1 base, the J end lost 6 bases, and 10 bases lay between the germline ends. This CDR3 contains 13 residues. Germline assignment: CDR1 MGHDK and CDR2 SYGVNS. CDR3 DNA: TGTGCCAGCAGTGAATTCCTAGGGCGCGAGCAGTACTTC. Protein sequence: CASSEFLGREQYF.

This clonotype has only a few counts. The rearrangement uses TRBV20-1 and TRBJ2-7; 7 nucleotides line up with TRBD1. CDR1 is DFQATT, CDR2 SNEGSKA, per germline (reference sequence). Trimming took 4 bases from V and 6 from J; bases not matched to a gene: 12. This CDR3 has 14 residues. The CDR3 coding sequence is TGCAGTGCTATGACAGGGAATATAGCCGGCGAGCAGTACTTC. It yields the protein CSAMTGNIAGEQYF.

At least ten counts were recorded for this clonotype. V is TRBV12-3 or TRBV12-4 and J is TRBJ2-7; D tentatively fits TRBD1 or TRBD2 (5 bases each). The CDR3 loop spans 14 amino acids. V was pared by 4 bases and J by 5 bases, with 15 bases between. In DNA, the CDR3 is TGTGCCAGCAGTTCACCGGGACGGGACCACGAGCAGTACTTC. Translating gives CASSSPGRDHEQYF.

The chain uses TRBV18 and TRBJ2-7; D possibly matches TRBD1 or TRBD2 (6 bases each). There are 16 residues in the CDR3. Trimming left V 3 bases short and J 0 bases short, with 15 bases between. Germline loops: CDR1 KGHSH, CDR2 LQKENI. CDR3 sequence (DNA): TGTGCCAGCTCACCGACAATAGCGGACAGCTCCTACGAGCAGTACTTC. This codes for CASSPTIADSSYEQYF.

This clonotype was recorded at least ten times. The chain employs TRBV12-3 or TRBV12-4 and TRBJ1-2; 8 positions match TRBD1. The CDR3 has 17 amino acids. Germline trimming cut 1 base from V and 8 bases from J; bases unmatched to any gene: 15. The CDR3 DNA reads as TGTGCCAGCAGTTTAGGGCACCCGGGGCAGGGGGCGCGCGGCTACACCTTC. Translated, it gives CASSLGHPGQGARGYTF.

The chain recombines TRBV12-3 or TRBV12-4 with TRBJ2-5, with D perhaps being TRBD1 or TRBD2 (7 bases each). Trimming shortened V by 4 bases and J by 5 bases, and 17 bases separated the two germline ends. There are 15 residues in the CDR3. CDR3 protein: CASSSQGGAGETQYF. The CDR3 DNA sequence: TGTGCCAGCAGTTCTCAGGGGGGGGCTGGGGAGACCCAGTACTTC.

This chain uses TRBV12-5 with TRBJ2-5; 10 positions match TRBD1. Germline CDR1 and CDR2: LGHNT and FRNRAP. The CDR3 spans 16 residues. Trimming cost V 6 bases and J 1 base; bases outside gene matches: 8. The CDR3 loop reads CASGLGTGALQETQYF. The CDR3 nucleotides are TGTGCTAGTGGCCTCGGGACAGGGGCTCTCCAAGAGACCCAGTACTTC.

This clonotype showed up many times. A junction end diverges from the germline sequence, so it may reflect a read error. The chain links TRBV10-3 to TRBJ2-2; 8 bases agree with TRBD1. The length of the CDR3 is 16 residues. The germline V gene encodes CDR1 ENHRY and CDR2 SYGVKD. The CDR3 DNA reads as TGTGCCACCAGTGCGGCAGGGGGCGCCGACACCGGGGAGCTGTTTTTT. Encoded protein: CATSAAGGADTGELFF.

This clonotype was observed many times. The V call is TRBV19, the J call TRBJ1-5, with D possibly matching TRBD1 (5 bases). Per germline, CDR1 LNHDA and CDR2 SQIVND (reference sequence). There are 16 residues in the CDR3. The V and J ends lost 5 bases and 4 bases respectively, with 18 bases between them. CDR3 residues: CASSGQGVLVNQPQHF. For the CDR3, the DNA is TGTGCCAGTAGTGGGCAGGGAGTTTTGGTAAATCAGCCCCAGCATTTT.

The chain joins TRBV11-2 to TRBJ1-1; D is perhaps TRBD1 (5 bases). The CDR3 is made up of 13 amino acids. CDR1 is SGHAT and CDR2 is FQNNGV in the germline V gene. The CDR3 region is CLSSLGGGTSAFF. CDR3 coding DNA: TGTCTCAGCAGCTTAGGCGGAGGGACGTCCGCTTTCTTT.

This clonotype was seen ten or more times. The chain employs TRBV11-3 and TRBJ2-7, with D perhaps TRBD1 (5 bases). This CDR3 has 12 residues. V was trimmed by 5 bases and J by 4 bases, leaving 9 bases between them. CDR1 and CDR2 from the germline V gene are SGHNT and YENEEA. CDR3 nucleotides: TGTGCCAGCAGCCTGACAGTTTACGAGCAGTACTTC. It specifies CASSLTVYEQYF.

Ten or more counts support this clonotype. The rearrangement links TRBV7-9 to TRBJ2-7; possibly TRBD1 for D (6 bases). This CDR3 is built from 13 residues. Germline CDR1 is SEHNR and CDR2 is FQNEAQ (reference sequence). Deletions cut 5 bases from V and 4 bases from J, with 12 bases between. Here the CDR3 DNA reads TGTGCCAGCAGCGCCAGGGGAATATACGAGCAGTACTTC. Translation: CASSARGIYEQYF.